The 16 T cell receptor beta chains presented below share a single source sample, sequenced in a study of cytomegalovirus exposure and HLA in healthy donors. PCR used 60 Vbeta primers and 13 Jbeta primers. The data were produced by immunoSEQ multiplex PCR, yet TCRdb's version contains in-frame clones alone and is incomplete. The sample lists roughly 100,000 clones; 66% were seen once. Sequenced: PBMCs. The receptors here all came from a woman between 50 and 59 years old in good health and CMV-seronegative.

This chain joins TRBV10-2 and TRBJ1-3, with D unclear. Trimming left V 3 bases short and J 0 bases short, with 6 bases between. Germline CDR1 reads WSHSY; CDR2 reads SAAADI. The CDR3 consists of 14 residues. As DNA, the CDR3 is TGCGCCAGCAGTGACCCAGTCTCTGGAAACACCATATATTTT. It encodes CASSDPVSGNTIYF.

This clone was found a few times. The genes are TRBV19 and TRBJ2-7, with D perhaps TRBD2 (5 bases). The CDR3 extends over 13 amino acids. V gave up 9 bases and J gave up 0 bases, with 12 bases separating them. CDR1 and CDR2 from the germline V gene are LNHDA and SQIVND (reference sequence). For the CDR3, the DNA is TGTGCCAGCACCCCGGGAAGCTCCTACGAGCAGTACTTC. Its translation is CASTPGSSYEQYF.

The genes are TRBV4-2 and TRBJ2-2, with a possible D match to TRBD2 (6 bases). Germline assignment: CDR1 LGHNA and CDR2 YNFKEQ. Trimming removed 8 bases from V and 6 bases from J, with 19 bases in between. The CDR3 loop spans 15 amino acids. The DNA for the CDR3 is TGTGCCAGCCAGGAAACTGGCCGGGAGTCCGGGGAGCTGTTTTTT. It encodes CASQETGRESGELFF.

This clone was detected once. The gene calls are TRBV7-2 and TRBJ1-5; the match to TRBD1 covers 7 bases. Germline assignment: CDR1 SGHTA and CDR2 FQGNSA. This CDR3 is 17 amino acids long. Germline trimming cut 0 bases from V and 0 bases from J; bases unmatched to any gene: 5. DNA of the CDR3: TGTGCCAGCAGCTTAGCCGGGACAGCTTATAGCAATCAGCCCCAGCATTTT. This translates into CASSLAGTAYSNQPQHF.

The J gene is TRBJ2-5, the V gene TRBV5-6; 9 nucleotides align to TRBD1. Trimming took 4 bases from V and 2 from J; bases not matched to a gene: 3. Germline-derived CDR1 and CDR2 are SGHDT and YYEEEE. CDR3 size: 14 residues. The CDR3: CASSGTGSQETQYF. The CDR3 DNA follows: TGTGCCAGCAGCGGGACAGGGAGTCAAGAGACCCAGTACTTC.

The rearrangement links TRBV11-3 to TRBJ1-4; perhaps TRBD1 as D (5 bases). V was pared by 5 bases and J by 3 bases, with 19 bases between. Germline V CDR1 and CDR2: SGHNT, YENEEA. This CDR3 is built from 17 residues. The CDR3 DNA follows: TGTGCCAGCAGCACCCTGGGGGGTCCCGGGGCTAATGAAAAACTGTTTTTT. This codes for CASSTLGGPGANEKLFF.

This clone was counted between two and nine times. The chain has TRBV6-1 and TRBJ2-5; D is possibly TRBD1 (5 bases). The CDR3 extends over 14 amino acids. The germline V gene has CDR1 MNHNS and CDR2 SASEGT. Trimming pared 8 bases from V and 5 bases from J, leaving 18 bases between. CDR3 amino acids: CASGQGMVSETQYF. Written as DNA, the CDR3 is TGTGCCAGCGGGCAGGGTATGGTTTCGGAGACCCAGTACTTC.

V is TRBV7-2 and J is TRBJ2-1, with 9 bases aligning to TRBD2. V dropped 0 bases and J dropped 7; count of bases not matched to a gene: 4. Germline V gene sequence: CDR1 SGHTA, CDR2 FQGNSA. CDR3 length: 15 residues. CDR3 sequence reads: CASSLASSGMNEQFF. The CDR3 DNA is TGTGCCAGCAGCTTAGCTTCTAGCGGGATGAATGAGCAGTTCTTC.

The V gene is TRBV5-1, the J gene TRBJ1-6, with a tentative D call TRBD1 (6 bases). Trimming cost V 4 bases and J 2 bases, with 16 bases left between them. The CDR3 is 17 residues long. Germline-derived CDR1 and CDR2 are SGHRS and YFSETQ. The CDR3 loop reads CASSPGQGLPYNSPLHF. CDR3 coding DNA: TGCGCCAGCAGCCCGGGGCAGGGGCTACCCTATAATTCACCCCTCCACTTT.

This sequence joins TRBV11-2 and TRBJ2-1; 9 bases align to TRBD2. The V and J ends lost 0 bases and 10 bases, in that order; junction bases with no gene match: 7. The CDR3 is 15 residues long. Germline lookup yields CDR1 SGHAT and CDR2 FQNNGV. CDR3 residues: CASSLDPLAGQEQFF. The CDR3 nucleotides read TGTGCCAGCAGCTTAGATCCCCTAGCGGGGCAAGAGCAGTTCTTC. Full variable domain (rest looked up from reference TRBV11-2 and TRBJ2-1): EAGVAQSPRYKIIEKRQSVAFWCNPISGHATLYWYQQILGQGPKLLIQFQNNGVVDDSQLPKDRFSAERLKGVDSTLKIQPAKLEDSAVYLCASSLDPLAGQEQFFGPGTRLTVL.

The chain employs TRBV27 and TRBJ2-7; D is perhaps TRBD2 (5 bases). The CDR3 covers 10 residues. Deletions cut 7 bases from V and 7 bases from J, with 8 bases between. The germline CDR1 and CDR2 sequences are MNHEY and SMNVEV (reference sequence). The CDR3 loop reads CASIPGEQYF. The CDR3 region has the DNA TGTGCCAGCATTCCGGGGGAGCAGTACTTC.

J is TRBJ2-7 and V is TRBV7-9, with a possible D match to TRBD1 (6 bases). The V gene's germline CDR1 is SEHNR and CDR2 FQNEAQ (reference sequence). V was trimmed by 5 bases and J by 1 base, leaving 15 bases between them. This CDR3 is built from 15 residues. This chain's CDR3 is CASSRLGGMSYEQYF. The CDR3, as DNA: TGTGCCAGCAGCCGTTTAGGGGGTATGTCCTACGAGCAGTACTTC.

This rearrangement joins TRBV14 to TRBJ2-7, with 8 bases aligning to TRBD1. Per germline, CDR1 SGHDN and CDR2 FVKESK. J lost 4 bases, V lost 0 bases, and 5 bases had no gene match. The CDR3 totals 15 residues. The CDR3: CASSQDPGGGYEQYF. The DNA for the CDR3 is TGTGCCAGCAGCCAAGATCCAGGGGGCGGGTACGAGCAGTACTTC.

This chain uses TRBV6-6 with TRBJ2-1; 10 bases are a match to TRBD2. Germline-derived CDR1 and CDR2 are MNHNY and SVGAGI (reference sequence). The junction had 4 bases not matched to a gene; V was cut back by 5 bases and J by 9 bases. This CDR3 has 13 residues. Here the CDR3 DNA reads TGTGCCAGCAGTGGGACTAGCGTGAGTGAGCAGTTCTTC. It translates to CASSGTSVSEQFF.

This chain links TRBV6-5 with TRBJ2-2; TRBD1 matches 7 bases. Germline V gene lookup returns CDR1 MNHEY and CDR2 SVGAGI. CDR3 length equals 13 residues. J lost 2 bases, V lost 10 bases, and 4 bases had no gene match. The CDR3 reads CATRQGNTGELFF. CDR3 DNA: TGTGCCACCAGACAGGGAAACACCGGGGAGCTGTTTTTT.

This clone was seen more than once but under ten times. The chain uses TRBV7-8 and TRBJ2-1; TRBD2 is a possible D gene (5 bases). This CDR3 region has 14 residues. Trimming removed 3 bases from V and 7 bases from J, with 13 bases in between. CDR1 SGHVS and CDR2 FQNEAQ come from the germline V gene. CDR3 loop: CASSFPDFGNEQFF. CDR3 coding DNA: TGTGCCAGCAGCTTTCCGGACTTCGGGAATGAGCAGTTCTTC.